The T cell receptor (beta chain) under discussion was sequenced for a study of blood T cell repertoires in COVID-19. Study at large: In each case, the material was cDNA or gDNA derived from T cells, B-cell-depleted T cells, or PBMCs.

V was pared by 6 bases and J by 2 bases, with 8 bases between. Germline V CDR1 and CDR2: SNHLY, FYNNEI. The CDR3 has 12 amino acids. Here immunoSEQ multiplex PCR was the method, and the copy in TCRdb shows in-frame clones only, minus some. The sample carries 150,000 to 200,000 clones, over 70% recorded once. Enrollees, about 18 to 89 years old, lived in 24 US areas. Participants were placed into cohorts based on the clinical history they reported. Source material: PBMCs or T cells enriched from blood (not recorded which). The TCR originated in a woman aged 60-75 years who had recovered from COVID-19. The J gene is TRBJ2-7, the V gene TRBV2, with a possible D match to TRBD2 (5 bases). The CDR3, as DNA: TGTGCCAGCAGGGAGCGGCCCTACGAGCAGTACTTC. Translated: CASRERPYEQYF.